This T cell receptor (beta chain) was retrieved from a study of blood T cell repertoires in COVID-19. This CDR3 is 12 amino acids long. Trimming took 8 bases from V and 0 from J, leaving 10 bases between them. Germline-derived CDR1 and CDR2 are SQVTM and ANQGSEA. Profiled with immunoSEQ multiplex PCR; TCRdb holds only in-frame clones, not every one. The sample records approximately 35,000 clones, approximately 80% being singletons. The sample taken for sequencing was peripheral blood. The sequence came from a man older than 75 with acute or convalescent COVID-19. This chain joins TRBV29-1 and TRBJ1-1, with D hard to call. The CDR3 spells CSYYLMNTEAFF. The DNA for the CDR3 is TGCAGCTACTACCTTATGAACACTGAAGCTTTCTTT.